Presented here are 16 T cell receptor beta chains from one specimen sequenced in a study of CD8+ T cells in alopecia areata. After isolation, RNA underwent reverse transcription to generate cDNA as the sequencing template. Sequencing used immunoSEQ multiplex PCR; TCRdb keeps in-frame clones, though not all of them. This sample has about 180,000 clones; roughly 63% occur once, and the top ten carry under 2%. The sequencing here drew on CD4+ T cells sorted from blood, taken at week 0. All receptors come from a human donor with alopecia areata.

This clone was seen a single time. The rearrangement uses TRBV25-1 and TRBJ1-1, with D perhaps TRBD1 (5 bases). Trimming removed 7 bases at V and 3 bases at J, with 15 bases between. This CDR3 contains 14 residues. CDR1 is MGHDK and CDR2 is SYGVNS in the germline V gene. CDR3 DNA: TGTGCCAGCACTCGAGAGGGGACGGACACTGAAGCTTTCTTT. It translates to CASTREGTDTEAFF.

The gene calls are TRBV2 and TRBJ2-6, with a possible D match to TRBD1 (6 bases). Per germline, CDR1 SNHLY and CDR2 FYNNEI. Trimming shortened V by 4 bases and J by 1 base, and 14 bases separated the two germline ends. CDR3 length: 17 amino acids. In nucleotides, the CDR3 is TGTGCCAGCAGTGGGGGGCCAGGACATTCTGGGGCCAACGTCCTGACTTTC. Translation gives CASSGGPGHSGANVLTF.

In this sample, this clone turned up once. The chain has TRBV9 and TRBJ2-3; D is uncertain. V lost 2 bases to trimming and J lost 4 bases, with 8 bases between them. Germline-derived CDR1 and CDR2 are SGDLS and YYNGEE. This CDR3 spans 13 amino acids. The CDR3 DNA follows: TGTGCCAGCAGCGTGAGCACGGCAGATACGCAGTATTTT. Translation gives CASSVSTADTQYF.

The gene calls are TRBV14 and TRBJ2-7, with D hard to call. CDR1 and CDR2 (germline): SGHDN, FVKESK. The CDR3 length is 11 residues. The V gene lost 0 bases and the J gene lost 3 bases, with 0 bases spanning the gap. CDR3 nucleotides: TGTGCCAGCAGCCAAGACTACGAGCAGTACTTC. Translated: CASSQDYEQYF.

This chain connects TRBV19 to TRBJ2-4; maybe TRBD1 (5 bases). Trimming took 3 bases from V and 10 from J, leaving 19 bases between them. Germline loops: CDR1 LNHDA, CDR2 SQIVND (reference sequence). This CDR3 is 15 amino acids long. In DNA, the CDR3 is TGTGCCAGTAGTATGCTGGACAACCCCCTCGGGATTCAGTACTTC. Protein product: CASSMLDNPLGIQYF.

The CDR3 sequence: CSVEGGEGANVLTF. The CDR3 region has the DNA TGCAGCGTTGAAGGAGGCGAAGGGGCCAACGTCCTGACTTTC. V is TRBV29-1 and J is TRBJ2-6; D not resolved. Germline loops: CDR1 SQVTM, CDR2 ANQGSEA. Trimming left V 1 base short and J 4 bases short, with 8 bases between. CDR3 length: 14 amino acids.

The V call is TRBV5-1, the J call TRBJ2-5, with D tentatively TRBD2 (6 bases). CDR1 is SGHRS and CDR2 is YFSETQ in the germline V gene. There are 12 residues in the CDR3. The germline V and J ends were trimmed by 5 bases and 5 bases, with 10 bases remaining between them. The CDR3 spells CASSRETETQYF. CDR3 nucleotides: TGCGCCAGCAGTCGGGAGACGGAGACCCAGTACTTC.

The V call is TRBV29-1, the J call TRBJ2-1; TRBD1 aligns across 9 bases. The V segment lost 7 bases and the J segment 6 bases; nucleotides outside the gene matches: 7. CDR1 is SQVTM, CDR2 ANQGSEA, per germline. The CDR3 is 13 amino acids. CDR3 protein: CSASGQGINEQFF. For the CDR3, the DNA is TGCAGCGCCTCGGGACAGGGAATCAATGAGCAGTTCTTC.

The rearrangement joins TRBV15 to TRBJ1-1; D may be TRBD1 (5 bases). V was clipped by 0 bases and J by 6 bases, with 14 bases between them. The CDR3 covers 15 residues. Looked up from germline, CDR1 is LNHNV and CDR2 is YYDKDF (reference sequence). The CDR3 loop reads CATSRDPGGTPEAFF. The DNA of the CDR3 is TGTGCCACCAGCAGAGATCCAGGAGGGACGCCTGAAGCTTTCTTT.

This clone came up a few times. V and J are TRBV4-3 and TRBJ2-7, with D possibly matching TRBD1 (6 bases). The V end was cut by 2 bases, the J end by 0 bases, with 11 bases between. The V gene's germline CDR1 is LGHNA and CDR2 YSLEER. The CDR3 is 15 amino acids. The CDR3 DNA reads TGCGCCAGCAGCCAACATACAGGGTACTCCTACGAGCAGTACTTC. This codes for CASSQHTGYSYEQYF.

This clone was picked up a small number of times. The rearrangement uses TRBV30 and TRBJ1-3; D is undetermined. Trimming took 3 bases from V and 0 from J, leaving 6 bases between them. This CDR3 contains 13 residues. Germline V gene sequence: CDR1 GTSNPN, CDR2 SVGIG (reference sequence). Written as DNA, the CDR3 is TGTGCCTGGAGCGGGATCTCTGGAAACACCATATATTTT. It encodes CAWSGISGNTIYF.

The chain carries TRBV29-1 and TRBJ1-1, with D unresolved. This CDR3 region has 15 residues. V gave up 6 bases and J gave up 7 bases, with 24 bases separating them. Looked up from germline, CDR1 is SQVTM and CDR2 is ANQGSEA. CDR3 sequence reads: CSVLPLLGFGIEAFF. Here the CDR3 DNA reads TGCAGCGTCCTCCCACTGTTGGGGTTCGGTATTGAAGCTTTCTTT.

V usage is TRBV10-3 and J usage is TRBJ1-1, with 10 bases identical to TRBD1. Germline CDR1 reads ENHRY; CDR2 reads SYGVKD. This CDR3 spans 17 amino acids. V trimming: 6 bases; J trimming: 5 bases; junction bases outside the gene matches: 15. The CDR3: CAIRASDRGIFGTEAFF. As DNA, the CDR3 is TGTGCCATCAGGGCTTCGGACAGGGGGATATTCGGGACTGAAGCTTTCTTT.

The chain carries TRBV9 and TRBJ1-6; no definite D call. This CDR3 region has 13 residues. The germline gives CDR1 SGDLS, CDR2 YYNGEE. Trimming pared 4 bases from V and 7 bases from J, leaving 9 bases between. The CDR3 DNA is TGTGCCAGCAGCTTCGGGGTGAATTCACCCCTCCACTTT. Encoded protein: CASSFGVNSPLHF.

V gene TRBV30 combines with J gene TRBJ1-2, with 7 bases matching TRBD1. Germline V gene data show CDR1 as GTSNPN and CDR2 as SVGIG (reference sequence). V dropped 5 bases and J dropped 2; count of bases not matched to a gene: 11. The CDR3 extends over 15 amino acids. In DNA, the CDR3 is TGTGCCTGGTCGCGGCCAGCAGGGGGAAACTATGGCTACACCTTC. Residues: CAWSRPAGGNYGYTF.

The V gene is TRBV6-6, the J gene TRBJ2-7; TRBD1 might be the D (5 bases). Trimming stripped 7 bases from V and 5 bases from J, with 15 bases between. This CDR3 is 13 amino acids long. Germline V gives CDR1 MNHNY, CDR2 SVGAGI (reference sequence). The CDR3 region has the DNA TGTGCCAGCACTCGCAGGGTTGTGGACGAGCAGTACTTC. It codes for CASTRRVVDEQYF.